The 2 T cell receptor beta chains presented below share a single source sample, sequenced in a study of cytomegalovirus exposure and HLA in healthy donors. The PCR made use of 60 Vbeta and 13 Jbeta primers. The assay was immunoSEQ multiplex PCR, and TCRdb's table has in-frame clones only and misses some. The profile shows roughly 120,000 clones, 65% to 90% of them singletons. Source material: PBMCs. The receptors shown here come from a male donor in good health and CMV-seropositive.

V is TRBV19 and J is TRBJ1-1; tentative D call: TRBD1 (5 bases). The germline CDR1 and CDR2 sequences are LNHDA and SQIVND (reference sequence). Trimming took off 1 base at V and 6 bases at J, with 9 bases between the two ends. The CDR3 spans 13 residues. The DNA for the CDR3 is TGTGCCAGTAGTATAGGCGGGGGACCTGAAGCTTTCTTT. It translates to CASSIGGGPEAFF.

This rearrangement joins TRBV19 to TRBJ2-2; no firm D call. This CDR3 is built from 13 residues. Trimming shortened V by 8 bases and J by 1 base, and 8 bases separated the two germline ends. Germline loops: CDR1 LNHDA, CDR2 SQIVND (reference sequence). CDR3 nucleotide sequence: TGTGCCAGTCGTGGAGAGAACACCGGGGAGCTGTTTTTT. It specifies CASRGENTGELFF.